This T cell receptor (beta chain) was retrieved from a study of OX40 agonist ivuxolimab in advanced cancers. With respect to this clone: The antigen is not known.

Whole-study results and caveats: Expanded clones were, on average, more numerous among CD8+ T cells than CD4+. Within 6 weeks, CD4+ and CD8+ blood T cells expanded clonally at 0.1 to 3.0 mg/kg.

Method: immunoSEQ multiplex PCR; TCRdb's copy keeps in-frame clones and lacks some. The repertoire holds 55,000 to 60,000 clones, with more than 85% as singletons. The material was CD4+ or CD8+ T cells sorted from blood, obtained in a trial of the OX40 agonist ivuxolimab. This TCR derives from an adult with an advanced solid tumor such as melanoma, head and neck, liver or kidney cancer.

CDR3 in DNA: TGTGCCAGCAGTTCAGGGGGCGTCGGTATCCAGCCCCAGCATTTT. This gives the protein CASSSGGVGIQPQHF. The V call is TRBV28, the J call TRBJ1-5; 8 bases fit TRBD1. The CDR3 loop spans 15 amino acids. V was clipped by 4 bases and J by 7 bases; unmatched bases: 9. CDR1 MDHEN and CDR2 SYDVKM come from the germline V gene.